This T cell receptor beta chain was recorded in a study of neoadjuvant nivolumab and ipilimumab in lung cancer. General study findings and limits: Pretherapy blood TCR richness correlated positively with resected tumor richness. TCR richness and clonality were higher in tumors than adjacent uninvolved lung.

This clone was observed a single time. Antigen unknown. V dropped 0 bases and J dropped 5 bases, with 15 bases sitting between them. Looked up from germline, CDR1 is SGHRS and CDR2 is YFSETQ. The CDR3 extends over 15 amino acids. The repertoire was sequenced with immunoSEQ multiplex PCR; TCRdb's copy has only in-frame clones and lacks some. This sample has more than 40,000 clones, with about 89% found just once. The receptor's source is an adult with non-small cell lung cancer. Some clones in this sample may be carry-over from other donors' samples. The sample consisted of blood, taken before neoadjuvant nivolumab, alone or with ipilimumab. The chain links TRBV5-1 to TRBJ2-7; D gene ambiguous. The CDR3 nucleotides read TGCGCCAGCAGCTTGGCTCCAGTCACTTCTGACGAGCAGTACTTC. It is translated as CASSLAPVTSDEQYF. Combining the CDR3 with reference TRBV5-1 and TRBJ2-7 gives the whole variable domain KAGVTQTPRYLIKTRGQQVTLSCSPISGHRSVSWYQQTPGQGLQFLFEYFSETQRNKGNFPGRFSGRQFSNSRSEMNVSTLELGDSALYLCASSLAPVTSDEQYFGPGTRLTVT.